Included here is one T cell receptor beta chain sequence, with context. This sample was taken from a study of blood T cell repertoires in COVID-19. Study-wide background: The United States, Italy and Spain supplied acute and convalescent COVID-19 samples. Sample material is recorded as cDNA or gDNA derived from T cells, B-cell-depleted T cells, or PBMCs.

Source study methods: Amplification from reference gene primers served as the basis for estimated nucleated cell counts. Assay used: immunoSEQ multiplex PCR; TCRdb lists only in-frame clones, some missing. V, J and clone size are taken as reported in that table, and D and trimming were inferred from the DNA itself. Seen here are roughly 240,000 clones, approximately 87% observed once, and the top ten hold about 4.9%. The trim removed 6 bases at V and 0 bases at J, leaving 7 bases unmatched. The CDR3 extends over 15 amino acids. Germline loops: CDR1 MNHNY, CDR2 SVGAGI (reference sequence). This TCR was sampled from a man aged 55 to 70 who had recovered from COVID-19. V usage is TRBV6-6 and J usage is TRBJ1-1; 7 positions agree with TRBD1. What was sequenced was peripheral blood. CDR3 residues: CASRTNRGMNTEAFF. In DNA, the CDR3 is TGTGCCAGCAGGACCAACAGGGGAATGAACACTGAAGCTTTCTTT.